This is a list of T cell receptor beta chains from one sample in a study of T cell responses to AZD1222 COVID-19 vaccine. The table came from immunoSEQ multiplex PCR; TCRdb's copy has only in-frame clones and leaves some out. The data show 45,000 to 55,000 clones, 79% seen once. This specimen consisted of peripheral blood, obtained on day 0 of MenACWY control vaccination. The receptors stem from an adult in good health. Both conserved end residues are part of each CDR3. Each record gives: D gene, J gene, clone size, V gene, CDR3 DNA, CDR3 protein. The D gene is left open where the match is weak. Not every row has a clone size; where given, it reads once, few, many or a size class.

d_call: NA
j_call: TRBJ1-1
clone_size: NA
v_call: TRBV5-1
cdr3_nt: TGCGCCAGCAGCGCGCCGGGAAACACTGAAGCTTTCTTT
cdr3_aa: CASSAPGNTEAFF

d_call: TRBD2
j_call: TRBJ2-1
clone_size: few
v_call: TRBV19
cdr3_nt: TGTGCCAGTGAGGGACTAGCGGGAAACAATGAGCAGTTCTTC
cdr3_aa: CASEGLAGNNEQFF

d_call: NA
j_call: TRBJ1-1
clone_size: NA
v_call: TRBV5-1
cdr3_nt: TGCGCCAGCAGCGAGCAGGGTGGTTTGACTGAAGCTTTCTTT
cdr3_aa: CASSEQGGLTEAFF

d_call: NA
j_call: TRBJ1-2
clone_size: few
v_call: TRBV6-5
cdr3_nt: TGTGCCAGCATGGCCGGACAGAACTATGGCTACACCTTC
cdr3_aa: CASMAGQNYGYTF

d_call: NA
j_call: TRBJ1-5
clone_size: NA
v_call: TRBV6-1
cdr3_nt: TGTGCCAGCAGTGTGGTGGAGACAGGTCTACGCGGTGGTCAGCCCCAGCATTTT
cdr3_aa: CASSVVETGLRGGQPQHF

d_call: NA
j_call: TRBJ1-5
clone_size: few
v_call: TRBV7-2
cdr3_nt: TGTGCCAGCAGCTTAGTGGCAGGCCTTAGCAATCAGCCCCAGCATTTT
cdr3_aa: CASSLVAGLSNQPQHF

d_call: NA
j_call: TRBJ1-1
clone_size: NA
v_call: TRBV6-5
cdr3_nt: TGTGCCAGCAGTTACTCGACCAGGCCCCTGAACACTGAAGCTTTCTTT
cdr3_aa: CASSYSTRPLNTEAFF

d_call: NA
j_call: TRBJ1-3
clone_size: NA
v_call: TRBV2
cdr3_nt: TGTGCCAGCAGTTGGGGTAGGGGAAACACCATATATTTT
cdr3_aa: CASSWGRGNTIYF

d_call: NA
j_call: TRBJ1-4
clone_size: few
v_call: TRBV3-1/TRBV3-2
cdr3_nt: TGTGCCAGCAGCCCCAGTCGAGCTAATGAAAAACTGTTTTTT
cdr3_aa: CASSPSRANEKLFF

d_call: TRBD1
j_call: TRBJ2-5
clone_size: NA
v_call: TRBV28
cdr3_nt: TGTGCCAGCAGTACCGGGGACAGCCAAGAGACCCAGTACTTC
cdr3_aa: CASSTGDSQETQYF

d_call: NA
j_call: TRBJ2-6
clone_size: NA
v_call: TRBV6-5
cdr3_nt: TGTGCCAGCAGTATAGACCCTTCTGGGGCCAACGTCCTGACTTTC
cdr3_aa: CASSIDPSGANVLTF

d_call: TRBD1
j_call: TRBJ2-1
clone_size: NA
v_call: TRBV25-1
cdr3_nt: TGTGCCAGCAGTCCCCAAAAACAGGGGGACGGTGAGCAGTTCTTC
cdr3_aa: CASSPQKQGDGEQFF

d_call: NA
j_call: TRBJ2-2
clone_size: NA
v_call: TRBV4-1
cdr3_nt: TGCGCCAGCAGCCAGATGGGCGGGGAGCTGTTTTTT
cdr3_aa: CASSQMGGELFF

d_call: NA
j_call: TRBJ1-2
clone_size: NA
v_call: TRBV5-1
cdr3_nt: TGCGCCAGCAGCTTGAATTTGGGGGAAGATGGCTACACCTTC
cdr3_aa: CASSLNLGEDGYTF

d_call: NA
j_call: TRBJ1-4
clone_size: NA
v_call: TRBV6-5
cdr3_nt: TGTGCCAGCGCCGACAGGCCCCATGAAAAACTGTTTTTT
cdr3_aa: CASADRPHEKLFF

d_call: NA
j_call: TRBJ1-3
clone_size: NA
v_call: TRBV5-1
cdr3_nt: TGCGCCAGCAGCGGAACTACAGGATCTGGAAACACCATATATTTT
cdr3_aa: CASSGTTGSGNTIYF

d_call: NA
j_call: TRBJ1-1
clone_size: few
v_call: TRBV28
cdr3_nt: TGTGCCAGCAGTTTATATAACAATGGGGCTTTCTTT
cdr3_aa: CASSLYNNGAFF

d_call: NA
j_call: TRBJ1-6
clone_size: NA
v_call: TRBV6-5
cdr3_nt: TGTGCCAGCAACCAAGGGGCGAGGAATTCACCCCTCCACTTT
cdr3_aa: CASNQGARNSPLHF

d_call: NA
j_call: TRBJ2-7
clone_size: NA
v_call: TRBV10-3
cdr3_nt: TGTGCCATCGCCCCCGGGGAGGTGAACGAGCAGTACTTC
cdr3_aa: CAIAPGEVNEQYF

d_call: NA
j_call: TRBJ2-5
clone_size: NA
v_call: TRBV3-1/TRBV3-2
cdr3_nt: TGTGCCAGCAGCCAAGAGGACCGTGTTCGGGGCCAAGAGACCCAGTACTTC
cdr3_aa: CASSQEDRVRGQETQYF

d_call: NA
j_call: TRBJ1-2
clone_size: NA
v_call: TRBV4-1
cdr3_nt: TGCGCCAGCAGCCAAGGGGAGGGGTTCCCCTATGGCTACACCTTC
cdr3_aa: CASSQGEGFPYGYTF

d_call: TRBD1
j_call: TRBJ1-1
clone_size: NA
v_call: TRBV7-9
cdr3_nt: TGTGCCAGCAGCACGGGACAGGGGAGCAAGAGCACTGAAGCTTTCTTT
cdr3_aa: CASSTGQGSKSTEAFF

d_call: TRBD2
j_call: TRBJ2-1
clone_size: NA
v_call: TRBV3-1/TRBV3-2
cdr3_nt: TGTGCCAGCAGCGAAAAGGGAGCGGGGGCCTACAATGAGCAGTTCTTC
cdr3_aa: CASSEKGAGAYNEQFF

d_call: NA
j_call: TRBJ1-2
clone_size: once
v_call: TRBV3-1/TRBV3-2
cdr3_nt: TGTGCCAGCACCATTTCCCGATTGTCTAACTATGGCTACACCTTC
cdr3_aa: CASTISRLSNYGYTF

d_call: TRBD1
j_call: TRBJ1-1
clone_size: NA
v_call: TRBV27
cdr3_nt: TGTGCCAGCAAGGGGGCCGCGAACACTGAAGCTTTCTTT
cdr3_aa: CASKGAANTEAFF

d_call: TRBD1
j_call: TRBJ2-1
clone_size: NA
v_call: TRBV18
cdr3_nt: TGTGCCAGCTCACCGAACAGGGGTAGCAATGAGCAGTTCTTC
cdr3_aa: CASSPNRGSNEQFF

d_call: TRBD1
j_call: TRBJ1-6
clone_size: many
v_call: TRBV14
cdr3_nt: TGTGCCAGCAGCCTCAGGACAGGGTTAAGCTCACCCCTCCACTTT
cdr3_aa: CASSLRTGLSSPLHF

d_call: NA
j_call: TRBJ2-5
clone_size: NA
v_call: TRBV7-2
cdr3_nt: TGTGCCAGCAGCACGGGACCCCAAGAGACCCAGTACTTC
cdr3_aa: CASSTGPQETQYF

d_call: NA
j_call: TRBJ2-3
clone_size: NA
v_call: TRBV3-1/TRBV3-2
cdr3_nt: TGTGCCAGCAGCCAAAGGGATCAGGGACGTTATACGCAGTATTTT
cdr3_aa: CASSQRDQGRYTQYF

d_call: NA
j_call: TRBJ1-3
clone_size: NA
v_call: TRBV30
cdr3_nt: TGTGCCTGGAGTGTCCCAGGCAGCTCTGGAAACACCATATATTTT
cdr3_aa: CAWSVPGSSGNTIYF

d_call: NA
j_call: TRBJ2-7
clone_size: NA
v_call: TRBV15
cdr3_nt: TGTGCCACCAGCAGAGATCCCCGGGGGCTTACCTACGAGCAGTACTTC
cdr3_aa: CATSRDPRGLTYEQYF

d_call: NA
j_call: TRBJ2-1
clone_size: NA
v_call: TRBV28
cdr3_nt: TGTGCCAGCAGGGGCCGACTCTGGGAGCAGTTCTTC
cdr3_aa: CASRGRLWEQFF

d_call: TRBD1
j_call: TRBJ1-1
clone_size: NA
v_call: TRBV19
cdr3_nt: TGTGCCAGTTTAGCCCCTAGGACAGGGACTGAAGCTTTCTTT
cdr3_aa: CASLAPRTGTEAFF

d_call: NA
j_call: TRBJ1-3
clone_size: NA
v_call: TRBV5-1
cdr3_nt: TGCGCCAGCAGCTTGGTTAGTTCCGGATCTGGAAACACCATATATTTT
cdr3_aa: CASSLVSSGSGNTIYF

d_call: NA
j_call: TRBJ2-7
clone_size: NA
v_call: TRBV7-9
cdr3_nt: TGTGCCAGCAGCTCTGTACACGAGCAGTACTTC
cdr3_aa: CASSSVHEQYF

d_call: NA
j_call: TRBJ1-1
clone_size: NA
v_call: TRBV6-5
cdr3_nt: TGTGCCAGCAGTCTCGGGTGGGGGGCCACTGAAGCTTTCTTT
cdr3_aa: CASSLGWGATEAFF

d_call: NA
j_call: TRBJ2-7
clone_size: NA
v_call: TRBV11-2
cdr3_nt: TGTGCCAGCAGCTTTGTTCGCGAGCAGTACTTC
cdr3_aa: CASSFVREQYF

d_call: NA
j_call: TRBJ1-1
clone_size: NA
v_call: TRBV16
cdr3_nt: TGTGCCAGCAGTCCCAACGGGAACACTGAAGCTTTCTTT
cdr3_aa: CASSPNGNTEAFF

d_call: NA
j_call: TRBJ1-1
clone_size: few
v_call: TRBV4-2
cdr3_nt: TGTGCCAGCAGCCTCGGGGGGGGCAACACTGAAGCTTTCTTT
cdr3_aa: CASSLGGGNTEAFF

d_call: NA
j_call: TRBJ1-2
clone_size: NA
v_call: TRBV12-3/TRBV12-4
cdr3_nt: TGTGCCAGCATACACAACAGCTATGGCTACACCTTC
cdr3_aa: CASIHNSYGYTF

d_call: NA
j_call: TRBJ2-4
clone_size: NA
v_call: TRBV5-5
cdr3_nt: TGTGCCAGCAGCTTGGATTGGGGGCAAAACATTCAGTACTTC
cdr3_aa: CASSLDWGQNIQYF

d_call: NA
j_call: TRBJ2-2
clone_size: NA
v_call: TRBV7-9
cdr3_nt: TGTGCCAGCAGGGCAGTAGACTACGGGCTGTTTTTT
cdr3_aa: CASRAVDYGLFF

d_call: NA
j_call: TRBJ1-2
clone_size: NA
v_call: TRBV5-8
cdr3_nt: TGTGCCAGCAGCCGTGACGCAAACTATGGCTACACCTTC
cdr3_aa: CASSRDANYGYTF

d_call: NA
j_call: TRBJ1-3
clone_size: NA
v_call: TRBV5-1
cdr3_nt: TGCGCCAGCAGCCTGCCAAGGGGATCTGGAAACACCATATATTTT
cdr3_aa: CASSLPRGSGNTIYF